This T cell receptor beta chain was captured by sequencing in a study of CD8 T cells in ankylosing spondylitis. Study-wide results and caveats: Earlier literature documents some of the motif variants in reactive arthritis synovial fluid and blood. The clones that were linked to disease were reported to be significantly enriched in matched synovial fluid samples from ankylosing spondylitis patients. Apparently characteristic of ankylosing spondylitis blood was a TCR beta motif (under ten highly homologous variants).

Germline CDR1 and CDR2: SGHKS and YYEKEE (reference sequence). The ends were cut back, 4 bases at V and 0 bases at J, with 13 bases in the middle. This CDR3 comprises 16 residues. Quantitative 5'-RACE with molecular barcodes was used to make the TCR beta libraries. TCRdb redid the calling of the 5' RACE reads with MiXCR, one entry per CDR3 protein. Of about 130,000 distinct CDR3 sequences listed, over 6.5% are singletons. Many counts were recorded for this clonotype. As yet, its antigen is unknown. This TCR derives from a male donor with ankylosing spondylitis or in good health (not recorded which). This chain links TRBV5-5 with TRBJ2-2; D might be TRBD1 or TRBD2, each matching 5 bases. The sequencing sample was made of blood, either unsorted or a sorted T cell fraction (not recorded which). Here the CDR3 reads CASSNRDGANTGELFF. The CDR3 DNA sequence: TGTGCCAGCAGCAACCGGGACGGCGCGAACACCGGGGAGCTGTTTTTT.